The 10 T cell receptor beta chains given below trace back to one sample, sequenced in a study of technical replicates of blood from several donors. Assay used: immunoSEQ multiplex PCR; TCRdb lists only in-frame clones, some missing. The sample lists approximately 100,000 clones, 95% to 96% occurring once. The sample taken for sequencing was T cells isolated from PBMCs. These receptors originate from a human donor in good health.

J is TRBJ1-5 and V is TRBV4-1; D is possibly TRBD1 (6 bases). V lost 4 bases to trimming and J lost 0 bases, with 19 bases between them. This CDR3 region has 18 residues. Per the germline V gene, CDR1 is MGHRA and CDR2 is YSYEKL. The CDR3 region has the DNA TGCGCCAGCAGCCGAGGACAGTCTACCCCTTATAGCAATCAGCCCCAGCATTTT. It is translated as CASSRGQSTPYSNQPQHF.

The chain employs TRBV7-9 and TRBJ2-2; a possible D gene is TRBD1 (5 bases). With 0 bases removed from V and 7 bases from J, the gap between germline ends came to 12 bases. This CDR3 is built from 15 residues. Germline CDR1 reads SEHNR; CDR2 reads FQNEAQ (reference sequence). The CDR3 bases are TGTGCCAGCAGCTTAGCGGGGCCTACGGGCGGGGAGCTGTTTTTT. Its protein product is CASSLAGPTGGELFF.

The CDR3 bases are TGTGCCAGCAGTTTGGGGGCTACTGAAGCTTTCTTT. It encodes CASSLGATEAFF. The V and J genes are TRBV28 and TRBJ1-1; D might be TRBD1 (6 bases). CDR1 is MDHEN, CDR2 SYDVKM, per germline. V was cut by 3 bases and J by 5 bases, with 7 bases left in between. CDR3 length: 12 residues.

J is TRBJ1-3 and V is TRBV28, with D possibly matching TRBD1 (6 bases). This CDR3 is built from 16 residues. Trimming pared 4 bases from V and 0 bases from J, leaving 13 bases between. CDR1 is MDHEN, CDR2 SYDVKM, per germline. CDR3 bases: TGTGCCAGCAGTTCATCAGGGGAAGGCTCTGGAAACACCATATATTTT. Amino acid sequence: CASSSSGEGSGNTIYF.

This chain's CDR3 is CASRGDSSYEQYF. In DNA form, the CDR3 reads TGTGCCAGCAGAGGGGACAGTTCCTACGAGCAGTACTTC. The chain employs TRBV11-2 and TRBJ2-7; 7 positions agree with TRBD1. Germline V gene sequence: CDR1 SGHAT, CDR2 FQNNGV. J was trimmed by 1 base and V by 6 bases; bases with no gene match: 3. The CDR3 consists of 13 residues.

The CDR3 sequence: CASSPSLAGVPDTQYF. In nucleotides, the CDR3 is TGTGCCAGCAGTCCCTCCCTAGCGGGAGTACCAGATACGCAGTATTTT. The chain uses TRBV6-6 and TRBJ2-3; 10 bases are shared with TRBD2. CDR3 size: 16 residues. Germline V lookup: CDR1 MNHNY, CDR2 SVGAGI (reference sequence). V lost 5 bases to trimming and J lost 4 bases; unmatched junction nucleotides: 9.

This clone was found once. The chain employs TRBV6-1 and TRBJ1-2, with D maybe TRBD1 (5 bases). Germline V gene lookup returns CDR1 MNHNS and CDR2 SASEGT. Trimming took 5 bases from V and 2 from J, leaving 15 bases between them. The CDR3 consists of 15 residues. The CDR3 loop is CASSLNRPLNYGYTF. CDR3 nucleotides: TGTGCCAGCAGTCTCAACAGGCCTTTGAACTATGGCTACACCTTC.

The V gene is TRBV5-6, the J gene TRBJ2-1; no firm D call. The CDR3 consists of 16 residues. Trimming cost V 0 bases and J 0 bases, with 10 bases left between them. CDR1 is SGHDT, CDR2 YYEEEE, per germline. DNA for the CDR3: TGTGCCAGCAGCTTGGACGGAAGGAGCTCCTACAATGAGCAGTTCTTC. Encoded protein: CASSLDGRSSYNEQFF.

The chain links TRBV6-1 to TRBJ1-5; 9 positions match TRBD1. V gave up 1 base and J gave up 7 bases; unmatched junction bases: 5. Germline-derived CDR1 and CDR2 are MNHNS and SASEGT. The CDR3 runs to 15 residues. The CDR3 nucleotides read TGTGCCAGCAGTGAAGGGACAGGGGTCGGGCAGCCCCAGCATTTT. Amino acid sequence: CASSEGTGVGQPQHF.

The rearrangement uses TRBV5-1 and TRBJ2-6; 7 bases are a match to TRBD1. CDR3 length: 18 amino acids. With 2 bases clipped from V and 0 bases from J, the junction kept 8 bases outside the gene matches. Germline V gene data show CDR1 as SGHRS and CDR2 as YFSETQ. The chain's CDR3 is CASSFRDRPLSGANVLTF. DNA for the CDR3: TGCGCCAGCAGCTTCCGGGACAGACCACTCTCTGGGGCCAACGTCCTGACTTTC.